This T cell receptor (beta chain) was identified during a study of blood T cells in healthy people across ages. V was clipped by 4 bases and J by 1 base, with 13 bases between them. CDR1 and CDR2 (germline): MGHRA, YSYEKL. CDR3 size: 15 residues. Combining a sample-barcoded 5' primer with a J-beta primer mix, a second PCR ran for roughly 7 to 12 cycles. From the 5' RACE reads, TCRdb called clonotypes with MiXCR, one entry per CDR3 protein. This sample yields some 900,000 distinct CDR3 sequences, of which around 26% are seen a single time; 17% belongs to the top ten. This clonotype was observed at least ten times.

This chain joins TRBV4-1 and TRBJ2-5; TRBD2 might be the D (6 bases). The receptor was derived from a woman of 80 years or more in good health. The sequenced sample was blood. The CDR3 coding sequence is TGCGCCAGCAGCCGACTAGGGACGGTCCAAGAGACCCAGTACTTC. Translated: CASSRLGTVQETQYF.